This TCR beta chain was documented in a study of blood T cells in healthy people across ages. Study-level findings and limits: TCR beta diversity correlated strongly with naive T cell percentage.

Sample-barcoded 5' priming and a J-beta primer mix drove a second PCR of roughly 6 to 12 cycles. One entry per CDR3 protein results from TCRdb running MiXCR on the 5' RACE reads. Here the sample spans over 600,000 distinct CDR3 sequences, roughly 50% being singletons. Germline CDR1 MDHEN, CDR2 SYDVKM. With 5 bases removed from V and 4 bases from J, the gap between germline ends came to 20 bases. CDR3 length: 16 amino acids. To note about this clonotype: Its specificity is not known.

The origin of this receptor is a man aged 35-49 years in good health. The sequenced sample consisted of blood. The genes are TRBV28 and TRBJ1-2; D is uncertain. CDR3 residues: CASSPRTPPAGYGYTF. The CDR3 region has the DNA TGTGCCAGCAGTCCGAGGACTCCCCCAGCGGGCTATGGCTACACCTTC.